The source of this T cell receptor (beta chain) is a study of Ad26.COV2.S vaccination and SARS-CoV-2 variants. Broader study findings: Marked by substantial breadth, spike-specific CD8+ and CD4+ T cell responses were reportedly seen after vaccination.

The repertoire was sequenced with immunoSEQ multiplex PCR; TCRdb's copy has only in-frame clones and lacks some. This sample has around 400,000 clones, with 75% to 90% found just once. The CDR3 has 12 amino acids. V lost 3 bases and J 9 bases, leaving 9 bases between the germline ends. A word on this clone: Its antigen is unknown.

As to treatment: around 19 received Ad26.COV2.S at low or high dose, single or two shots; 5 received placebo; per-sample allocation not given. Collection of the samples took place on day 63 after the first injection of vaccine or placebo. Donor was an adult aged 18-55 years in Boston. The sequence came from a person aged 18-65 years who received the Ad26.COV2.S COVID-19 vaccine or a placebo. J is TRBJ1-5 and V is TRBV12-3 or TRBV12-4; D is perhaps TRBD1 (5 bases). Specimen: peripheral blood, collected in a trial of Ad26.COV2.S vaccine versus placebo. CDR3 nucleotides: TGTGCCAGCAGTTTGGGGACCGGGCCCCAGCATTTT. Amino acid sequence: CASSLGTGPQHF.